This T cell receptor beta chain was obtained from a study of tumor-infiltrating lymphocytes in primary liver carcinoma. This clonotype was seen many times. Its antigen is unidentified. Study results and limitations: Tumor region pairs overlapped more than did tumor-adjacent and tumor-blood pairs. Only about 7.5-24% of top clones were detected in all five tumor regions. The 250 largest clones made up significantly more of tumor than blood repertoires (p = 0.039).

This CDR3 comprises 12 residues. The ends were cut back, 3 bases at V and 0 bases at J, with 5 bases in the middle. Germline CDR1 is GTSNPN and CDR2 is SVGIG (reference sequence). Co-extraction of RNA and DNA was performed on about 19-32 mg of unsorted bulk tissue. Every tumor sample analyzed contained over 75% viable tumor cells. Reverse transcription of approximately 520 ng total RNA with a constant-region primer produced TCR beta cDNA. Three nested multiplex PCR rounds, a slightly modified ARM-PCR method, built the TCR beta libraries. Researchers ran the first two PCR rounds for 9 to 10 cycles each with TRBV1-TRBV30 forward primers and a C-beta reverse primer. TCRdb fed the multiplex PCR reads into MiXCR, producing one record per CDR3 protein. The top ten hold approximately 25% of the sample, which has 40,000 to 60,000 distinct CDR3 sequences, over 65% seen once.

The chain links TRBV30 to TRBJ1-1; no clear D. This TCR was sampled from a middle-aged man with primary liver carcinoma and hepatitis B virus infection. The specimen sequenced was liver tumor tissue from sampling region 3. Subset meaning: tumor region T3, left-lateral pole. DNA for the CDR3: TGTGCCTGGAGCCAGATGAACACTGAAGCTTTCTTT. Its translation is CAWSQMNTEAFF.